The source of this T cell receptor (beta chain) is a study of blood T cells in healthy people across ages. Whole-study results and caveats: Donor CMV infection status was unknown, possibly confounding age-related changes in expanded clonotypes.

Then a second PCR, running roughly 6 to 12 cycles, was carried out with a sample-barcoded 5' primer and a J-beta primer mix. TCRdb analysed the 5' RACE reads with MiXCR anew, one entry per CDR3 protein. The repertoire holds around 1,800,000 distinct CDR3 sequences, 39% seen once, with around 23% in the top ten. This clonotype was counted ten times or more. No antigen is known for it. The CDR3 sequence is 14 residues long. After removal of 5 bases from V and 2 bases from J, the junction contained 5 bases not matched to a gene. Germline values: CDR1 SEHNR, CDR2 FQNEAQ (reference sequence). The sequence was obtained from a human donor in good health. The chain combines TRBV7-9 with TRBJ1-2; TRBD1 agrees at 7 bases. The specimen was blood. CDR3 nucleotide sequence: TGTGCCAGCAGCCTACAGGGGCCCAACTATGGCTACACCTTC. It translates to CASSLQGPNYGYTF.